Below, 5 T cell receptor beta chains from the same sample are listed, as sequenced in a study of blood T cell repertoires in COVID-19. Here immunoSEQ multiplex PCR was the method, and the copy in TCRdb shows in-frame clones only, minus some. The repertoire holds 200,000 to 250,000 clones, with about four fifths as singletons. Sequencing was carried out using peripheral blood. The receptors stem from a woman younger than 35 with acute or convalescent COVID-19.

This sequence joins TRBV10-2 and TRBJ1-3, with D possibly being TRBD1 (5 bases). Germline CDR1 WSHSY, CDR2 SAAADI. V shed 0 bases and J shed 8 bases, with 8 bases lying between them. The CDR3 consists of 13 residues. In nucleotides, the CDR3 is TGCGCCAGCAGTGAGTCGGGGGGTTACACCATATATTTT. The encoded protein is CASSESGGYTIYF.

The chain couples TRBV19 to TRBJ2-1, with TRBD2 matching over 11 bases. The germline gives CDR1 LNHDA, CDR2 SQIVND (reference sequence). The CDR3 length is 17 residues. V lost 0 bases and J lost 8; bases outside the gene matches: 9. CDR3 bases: TGTGCCAGTAGTATAGATATACTAGCGGGAGCAAACTATGAGCAGTTCTTC. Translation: CASSIDILAGANYEQFF. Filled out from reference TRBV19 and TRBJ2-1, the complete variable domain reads DGGITQSPKYLFRKEGQNVTLSCEQNLNHDAMYWYRQDPGQGLRLIYYSQIVNDFQKGDIAEGYSVSREKKESFPLTVTSAQKNPTAFYLCASSIDILAGANYEQFFGPGTRLTVL.

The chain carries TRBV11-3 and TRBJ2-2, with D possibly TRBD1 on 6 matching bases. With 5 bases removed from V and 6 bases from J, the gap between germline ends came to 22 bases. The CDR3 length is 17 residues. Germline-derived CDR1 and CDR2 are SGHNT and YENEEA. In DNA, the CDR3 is TGTGCCAGCAGCAACCGACCGTCCTCAGGGGTGGCCGGGGAGCTGTTTTTT. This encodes CASSNRPSSGVAGELFF.

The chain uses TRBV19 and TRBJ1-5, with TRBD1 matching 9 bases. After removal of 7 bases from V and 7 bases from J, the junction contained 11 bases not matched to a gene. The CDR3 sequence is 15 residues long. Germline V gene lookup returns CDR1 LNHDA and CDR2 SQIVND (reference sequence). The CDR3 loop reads CASTRGGQGGQPQHF. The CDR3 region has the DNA TGTGCCAGTACTAGGGGGGGACAGGGAGGGCAGCCCCAGCATTTT.

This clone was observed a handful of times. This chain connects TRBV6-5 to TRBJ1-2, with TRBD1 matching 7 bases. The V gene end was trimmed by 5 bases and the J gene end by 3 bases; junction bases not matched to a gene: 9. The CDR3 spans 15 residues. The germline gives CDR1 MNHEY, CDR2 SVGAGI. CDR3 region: CASSPQGGSYYGYTF. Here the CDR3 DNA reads TGTGCCAGCAGTCCCCAGGGGGGCAGCTACTATGGCTACACCTTC.